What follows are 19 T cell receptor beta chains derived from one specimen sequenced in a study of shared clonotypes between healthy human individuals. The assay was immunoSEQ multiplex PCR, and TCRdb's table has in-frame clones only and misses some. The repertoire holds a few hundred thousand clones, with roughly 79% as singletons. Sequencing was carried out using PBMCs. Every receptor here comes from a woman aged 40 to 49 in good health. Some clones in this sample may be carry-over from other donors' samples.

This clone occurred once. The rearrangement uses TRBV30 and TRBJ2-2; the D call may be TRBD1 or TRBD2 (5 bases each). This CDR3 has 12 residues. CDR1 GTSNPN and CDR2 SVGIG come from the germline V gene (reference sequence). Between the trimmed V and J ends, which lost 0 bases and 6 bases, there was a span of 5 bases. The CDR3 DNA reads TGTGCCTGGAGTGTGGGGGCCGGGGAGCTGTTTTTT. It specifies CAWSVGAGELFF. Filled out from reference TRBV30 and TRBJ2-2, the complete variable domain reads SQTIHQWPATLVQPVGSPLSLECTVEGTSNPNLYWYRQAAGRGLQLLFYSVGIGQISSEVPQNLSASRPQDRQFILSSKKLLLSDSGFYLCAWSVGAGELFFGEGSRLTVL.

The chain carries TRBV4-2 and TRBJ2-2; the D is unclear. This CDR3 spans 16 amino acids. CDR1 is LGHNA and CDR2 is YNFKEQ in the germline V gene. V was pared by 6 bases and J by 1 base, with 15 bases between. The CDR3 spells CASRGSSSLNTGELFF. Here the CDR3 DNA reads TGTGCCAGCAGGGGTAGTAGCAGCCTGAACACCGGGGAGCTGTTTTTT.

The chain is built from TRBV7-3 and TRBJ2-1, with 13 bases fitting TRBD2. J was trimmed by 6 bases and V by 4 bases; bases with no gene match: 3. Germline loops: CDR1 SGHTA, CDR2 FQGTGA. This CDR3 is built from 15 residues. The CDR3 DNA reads TGTGCCAGCAGCTCTACTAGCGGGAGGGTCAATGAGCAGTTCTTC. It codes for CASSSTSGRVNEQFF.

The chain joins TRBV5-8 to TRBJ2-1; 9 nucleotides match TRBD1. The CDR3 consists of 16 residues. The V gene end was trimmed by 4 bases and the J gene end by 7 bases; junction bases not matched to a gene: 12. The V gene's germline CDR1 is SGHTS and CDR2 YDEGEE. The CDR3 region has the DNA TGTGCCAGCAGCGGGAGGAAGGGACAGGGACTGAATGAGCAGTTCTTC. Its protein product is CASSGRKGQGLNEQFF.

Here the CDR3 DNA reads TGTGCCAGCAGCTTAGGGACTAGCGGAATCAATGAGCAGTTCTTC. Protein sequence: CASSLGTSGINEQFF. The V call is TRBV7-6, the J call TRBJ2-1, with 10 bases matching TRBD2. The CDR3 sequence is 15 residues long. V lost 1 base, J lost 6 bases, and 3 bases stayed unmatched. Germline lookup yields CDR1 SGHVS and CDR2 FNYEAQ. Full variable domain (rest looked up from reference TRBV7-6 and TRBJ2-1): GAGVSQSPRYKVTKRGQDVALRCDPISGHVSLYWYRQALGQGPEFLTYFNYEAQQDKSGLPNDRFSAERPEGSISTLTIQRTEQRDSAMYRCASSLGTSGINEQFFGPGTRLTVL.

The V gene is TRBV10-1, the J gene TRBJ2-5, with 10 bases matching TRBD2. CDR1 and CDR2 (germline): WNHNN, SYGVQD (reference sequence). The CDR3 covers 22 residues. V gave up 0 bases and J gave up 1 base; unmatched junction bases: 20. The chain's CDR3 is CASSESGVRVRRAGGLQETQYF. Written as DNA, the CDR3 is TGCGCCAGCAGTGAGTCGGGGGTCAGGGTAAGGAGAGCGGGAGGGCTCCAAGAGACCCAGTACTTC.

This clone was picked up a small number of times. CDR3 nucleotides: TGTGCCAGCAGTTTGGGACAGGCATACACTGAAGCTTTCTTT. This encodes CASSLGQAYTEAFF. This rearrangement joins TRBV27 to TRBJ1-1; 8 nucleotides align to TRBD1. Germline V gene sequence: CDR1 MNHEY, CDR2 SMNVEV (reference sequence). Unmatched junction bases numbered 3, after V lost 3 bases and J lost 3 bases. There are 14 residues in the CDR3.

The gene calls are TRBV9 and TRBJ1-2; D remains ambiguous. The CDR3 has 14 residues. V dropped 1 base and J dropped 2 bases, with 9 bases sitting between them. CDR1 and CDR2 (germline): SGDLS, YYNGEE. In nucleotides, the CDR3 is TGTGCCAGCAGCGTAAACCCTGCAAACTATGGCTACACCTTC. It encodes CASSVNPANYGYTF.

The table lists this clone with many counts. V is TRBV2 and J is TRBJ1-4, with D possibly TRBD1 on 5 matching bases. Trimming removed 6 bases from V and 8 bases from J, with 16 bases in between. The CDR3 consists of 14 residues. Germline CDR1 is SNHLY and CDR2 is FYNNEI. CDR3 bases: TGTGCCAGCAGCATGGAGCAGGGTGCGGAAAAACTGTTTTTT. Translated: CASSMEQGAEKLFF.

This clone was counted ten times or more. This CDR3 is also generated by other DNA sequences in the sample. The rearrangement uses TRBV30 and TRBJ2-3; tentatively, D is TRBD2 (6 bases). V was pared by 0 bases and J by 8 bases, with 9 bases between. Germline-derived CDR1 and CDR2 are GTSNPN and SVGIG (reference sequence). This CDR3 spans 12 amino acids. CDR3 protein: CAWSVWRGTQYF. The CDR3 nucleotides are TGTGCCTGGAGTGTATGGCGGGGTACGCAGTATTTT.

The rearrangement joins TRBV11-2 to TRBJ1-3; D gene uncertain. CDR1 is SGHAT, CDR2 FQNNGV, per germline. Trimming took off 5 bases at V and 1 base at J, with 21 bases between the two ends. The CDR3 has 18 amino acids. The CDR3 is CASSPHWHPDVSGNTIYF. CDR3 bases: TGTGCCAGCAGCCCCCATTGGCATCCTGATGTTTCTGGAAACACCATATATTTT.

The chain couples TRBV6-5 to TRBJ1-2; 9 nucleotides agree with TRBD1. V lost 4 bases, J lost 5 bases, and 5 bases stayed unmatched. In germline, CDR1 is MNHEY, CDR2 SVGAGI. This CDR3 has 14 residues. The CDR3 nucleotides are TGTGCCAGCAGTTTCCGGGACAGGGATTATGGCTACACCTTC. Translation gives CASSFRDRDYGYTF.

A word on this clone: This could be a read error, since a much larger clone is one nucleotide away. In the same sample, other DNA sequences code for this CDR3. The DNA of the CDR3 is TGTGCCAGCAGTGATAGAAACACCGGGGAGCTGTTTTTT. This sequence encodes CASSDRNTGELFF. The chain combines TRBV25-1 with TRBJ2-2; D unclear. CDR3 length: 13 residues. The germline CDR1 and CDR2 sequences are MGHDK and SYGVNS. V was cut by 3 bases and J by 2 bases, with 4 bases left in between.

The CDR3 sequence is CASSPLYQETQYF. CDR3 coding DNA: TGTGCCAGCTCACCTCTCTACCAAGAGACCCAGTACTTC. The rearrangement joins TRBV18 to TRBJ2-5, with D hard to call. CDR1 and CDR2 (germline): KGHSH, LQKENI. Trimming shortened V by 3 bases and J by 0 bases, and 5 bases separated the two germline ends. The CDR3 totals 13 residues.

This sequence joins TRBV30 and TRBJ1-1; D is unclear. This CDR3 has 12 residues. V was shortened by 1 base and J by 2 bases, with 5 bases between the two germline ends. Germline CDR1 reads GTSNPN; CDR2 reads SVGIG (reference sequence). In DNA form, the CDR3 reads TGTGCCTGGAGTGCTGCTAACACTGAAGCTTTCTTT. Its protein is CAWSAANTEAFF.

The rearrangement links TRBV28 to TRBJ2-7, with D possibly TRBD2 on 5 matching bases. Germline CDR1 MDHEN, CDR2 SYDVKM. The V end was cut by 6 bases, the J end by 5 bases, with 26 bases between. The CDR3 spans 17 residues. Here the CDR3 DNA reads TGTGCCAGCAGCCCCCCTCCGAGAGGGTACACCTATGACGAGCAGTACTTC. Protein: CASSPPPRGYTYDEQYF.

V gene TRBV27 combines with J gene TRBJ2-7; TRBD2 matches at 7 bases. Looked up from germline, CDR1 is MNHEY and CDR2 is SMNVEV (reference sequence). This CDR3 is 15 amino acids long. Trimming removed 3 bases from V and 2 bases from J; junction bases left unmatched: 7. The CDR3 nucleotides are TGTGCCAGCAGTTTGGAGGGAGGGCCGACCTACGAGCAGTACTTC. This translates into CASSLEGGPTYEQYF.

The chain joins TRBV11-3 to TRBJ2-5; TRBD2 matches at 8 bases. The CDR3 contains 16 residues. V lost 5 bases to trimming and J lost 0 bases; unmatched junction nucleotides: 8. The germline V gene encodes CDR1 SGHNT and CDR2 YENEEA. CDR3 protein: CASSRFGSGDQETQYF. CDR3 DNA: TGTGCCAGCAGCCGTTTCGGTAGCGGGGACCAAGAGACCCAGTACTTC.

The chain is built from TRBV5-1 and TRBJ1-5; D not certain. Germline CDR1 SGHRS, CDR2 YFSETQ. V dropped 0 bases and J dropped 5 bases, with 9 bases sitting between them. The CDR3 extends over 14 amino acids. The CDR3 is CASSLDGSDQPQHF. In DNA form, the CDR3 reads TGCGCCAGCAGCTTGGACGGCAGCGATCAGCCCCAGCATTTT.